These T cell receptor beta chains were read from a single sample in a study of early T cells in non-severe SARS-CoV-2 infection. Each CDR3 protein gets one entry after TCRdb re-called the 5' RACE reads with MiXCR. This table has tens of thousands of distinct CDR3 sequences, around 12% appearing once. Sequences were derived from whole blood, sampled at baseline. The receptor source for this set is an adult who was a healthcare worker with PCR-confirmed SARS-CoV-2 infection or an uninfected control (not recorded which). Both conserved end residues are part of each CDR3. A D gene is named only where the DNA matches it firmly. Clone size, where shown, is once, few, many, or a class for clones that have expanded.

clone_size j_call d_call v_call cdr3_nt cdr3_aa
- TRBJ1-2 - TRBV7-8 TGTGCCAGCAGCTTAGAGGGCTATGGCTACACCTTC CASSLEGYGYTF
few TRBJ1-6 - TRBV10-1 TGCGCCAGCAGTGGAAGAGAGAATTCACCCCTCCACTTT CASSGRENSPLHF
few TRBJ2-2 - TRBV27 TGTGCCAGCAGTTTGATACAGAACACCGGGGAGCTGTTTTTT CASSLIQNTGELFF
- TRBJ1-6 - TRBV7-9 TGTGCCAGCAGCGCGCTTGGGGAGCCCCTCCACTTT CASSALGEPLHF
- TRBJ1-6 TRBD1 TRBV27 TGTGCCAGCAGTTTAACGGTTGTGACAGGGGATTCACCCCTCCACTTT CASSLTVVTGDSPLHF
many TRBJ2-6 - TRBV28 TGTGCCAGCAGTTTATTTAGATCTGGGGCCAACGTCCTGACTTTC CASSLFRSGANVLTF
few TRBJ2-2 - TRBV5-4 TGTGCCAGCAGCTTACAGGGACTCACCGGGGAGCTGTTTTTT CASSLQGLTGELFF
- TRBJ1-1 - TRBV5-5 TGTGCCAGCAGCTTATCAGGGCTGAACACTGAAGCTTTCTTT CASSLSGLNTEAFF
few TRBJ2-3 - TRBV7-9 TGTGCCAGCAGCTTAGCGAGCGGGACAGATACGCAGTATTTT CASSLASGTDTQYF
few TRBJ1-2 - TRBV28 TGTGCCAGTACAACCCCAGCCAGCTATGGCTACACCTTC CASTTPASYGYTF
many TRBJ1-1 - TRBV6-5 TGTGCCAGCACAAGAGGGGGACGAAGTATGAACACTGAAGCTTTCTTT CASTRGGRSMNTEAFF
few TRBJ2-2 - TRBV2 TGTGCCAGCGCAGGGGCAAGGGACGGGGAGCTGTTTTTT CASAGARDGELFF
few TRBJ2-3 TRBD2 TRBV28 TGTGCCAGCAGTTCATATAGACTAGCGGGGGGTCGAGATACGCAGTATTTT CASSSYRLAGGRDTQYF
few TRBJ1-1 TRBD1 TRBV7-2 TGTGCCAGCAGCTTACAGGGGGCTGGCACTGAAGCTTTCTTT CASSLQGAGTEAFF
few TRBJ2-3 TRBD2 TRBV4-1 TGCGCCAGCAGCCAAGAAGGCGGGGGGTACACAGATACGCAGTATTTT CASSQEGGGYTDTQYF
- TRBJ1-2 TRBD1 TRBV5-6 TGTGCCAGCAGCTTGGACAGGGGAATGAGTTGGCATGGCTACACCTTC CASSLDRGMSWHGYTF
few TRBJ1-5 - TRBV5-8 TGTGCCAGCAGCAACGGACGGGGCCGGAGACAGCCCCAGCATTTT CASSNGRGRRQPQHF
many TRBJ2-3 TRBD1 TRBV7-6 TGTGCCAGCGGCACCGGGACAGGGACAGATACGCAGTATTTT CASGTGTGTDTQYF
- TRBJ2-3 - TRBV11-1 TGTGCCAGCAGCTTACAAGCCGGAGCTAGCACAGATACGCAGTATTTT CASSLQAGASTDTQYF
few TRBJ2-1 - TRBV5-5 TGTGCCAGCAGCTCGGTAGGGGTTGAGCAGTTCTTC CASSSVGVEQFF
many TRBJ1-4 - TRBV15 TGTGCCACCAGCAGGACCAGACAGGCTAATGAAAAACTGTTTTTT CATSRTRQANEKLFF
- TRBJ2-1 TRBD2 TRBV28 TGTGCCAGCAGCCCCACCGTTAGAGCGGGGCGGCAGTTCTTC CASSPTVRAGRQFF